This TCR beta chain was recorded in a study of identical twins. CDR3 size: 12 residues. Looked up from germline, CDR1 is SGHTA and CDR2 is FQGNSA. V was trimmed by 1 base and J by 5 bases, leaving 6 bases between them. One entry per CDR3 protein results from TCRdb running MiXCR on the 5' RACE reads. The sample consists of just over 450,000 distinct CDR3 sequences, 14% of them appearing once. This clonotype was detected ten times or more. The data were also submitted as part of a second study, on yellow fever vaccine responses in identical twins.

This sequence originates from a woman younger than 35 in good health. This chain uses TRBV7-2 with TRBJ2-7; no reliable D call. Input material: CD4+ T cells sorted from blood. The CDR3 is CASSLVPHEQYF. Here the CDR3 DNA reads TGTGCCAGCAGCTTAGTCCCCCACGAGCAGTACTTC.